Below are 17 T cell receptor beta chains sequenced from a single sample in a study of cytomegalovirus exposure and HLA in healthy donors. Amplification used 60 Vbeta primers and 13 Jbeta primers. Assay: immunoSEQ multiplex PCR; the TCRdb copy retains only in-frame clones and omits some. The data contain tens of thousands of clones, roughly 81% of them singletons. The specimen sequenced was PBMCs. All receptors come from a woman aged 25 to 39 in good health and CMV-seronegative.

V and J are TRBV6-1 and TRBJ2-1; D may be TRBD2 (5 bases). CDR1 and CDR2 (germline): MNHNS, SASEGT. The CDR3 extends over 16 amino acids. Trimming left V 0 bases short and J 0 bases short, with 9 bases between. For the CDR3, the DNA is TGTGCCAGCAGTGAAGCGCTGGGGAGCTCCTACAATGAGCAGTTCTTC. It encodes CASSEALGSSYNEQFF.

The chain is built from TRBV14 and TRBJ2-7, with D possibly matching TRBD2 (6 bases). The germline V gene encodes CDR1 SGHDN and CDR2 FVKESK. The CDR3 loop spans 15 amino acids. V was shortened by 1 base and J by 6 bases, with 16 bases between the two germline ends. The CDR3: CASSQALGLASEQYF. The CDR3, as DNA: TGTGCCAGCAGCCAAGCTTTAGGCCTAGCGAGCGAGCAGTACTTC.

V gene TRBV5-1 combines with J gene TRBJ2-5; 13 nucleotides agree with TRBD2. Germline assignment: CDR1 SGHRS and CDR2 YFSETQ. With V trimmed by 3 bases and J by 2 bases, 4 bases remained unmatched. CDR3 size: 16 residues. The CDR3 reads CASSSGLAGPQETQYF. The CDR3 DNA reads TGCGCCAGCAGCTCGGGACTAGCGGGACCACAAGAGACCCAGTACTTC.

The chain links TRBV25-1 to TRBJ2-3; TRBD1 aligns across 8 bases. This CDR3 comprises 15 residues. The germline V gene has CDR1 MGHDK and CDR2 SYGVNS. J lost 3 bases, V lost 3 bases, and 5 bases had no gene match. The CDR3 sequence is CASSDRQGRTDTQYF. The DNA for the CDR3 is TGTGCCAGCAGTGACCGACAGGGGAGAACAGATACGCAGTATTTT.

The chain joins TRBV5-1 to TRBJ2-7, with D perhaps matching TRBD1 (5 bases). CDR1 is SGHRS and CDR2 is YFSETQ in the germline V gene. Trimming removed 2 bases at V and 1 base at J, with 10 bases between. The CDR3 is 14 amino acids. CDR3 residues: CASSFRQQSYEQYF. CDR3 DNA: TGCGCCAGCAGCTTCAGACAGCAATCCTACGAGCAGTACTTC.

The chain uses TRBV27 and TRBJ1-1; 11 bases match TRBD1. Per germline, CDR1 MNHEY and CDR2 SMNVEV (reference sequence). The CDR3 is 18 residues long. The V and J ends lost 2 bases and 0 bases, in that order; junction bases with no gene match: 8. The CDR3 region is CASSLGWGQGGMNTEAFF. In nucleotides, the CDR3 is TGTGCCAGCAGTTTAGGGTGGGGACAGGGGGGGATGAACACTGAAGCTTTCTTT.

The chain carries TRBV6-1 and TRBJ2-5; D is uncertain. Germline V gene lookup returns CDR1 MNHNS and CDR2 SASEGT. This CDR3 is 14 amino acids long. V was shortened by 6 bases and J by 5 bases, with 16 bases between the two germline ends. The CDR3 reads CASRSGFFEETQYF. The CDR3 DNA follows: TGTGCCAGCAGGTCCGGTTTCTTTGAGGAGACCCAGTACTTC.

The chain is built from TRBV7-9 and TRBJ2-2; TRBD1 aligns across 10 bases. This CDR3 contains 19 residues. Per the germline V gene, CDR1 is SEHNR and CDR2 is FQNEAQ (reference sequence). V shed 5 bases, J shed 5 bases, and the junction held 17 bases outside the gene matches. Here the CDR3 DNA reads TGTGCCAGCAGCAACCCCCCCGGCAGACAGGGGGCAAGAACCGGGGAGCTGTTTTTT. It specifies CASSNPPGRQGARTGELFF.

The chain employs TRBV4-3 and TRBJ2-6; D not certain. V was cut by 1 base and J by 0 bases, with 13 bases left in between. The CDR3 contains 18 residues. Germline lookup yields CDR1 LGHNA and CDR2 YSLEER. The CDR3 DNA reads as TGCGCCAGCAGCCAAGCTGTCTATTCTGACTCTGGGGCCAACGTCCTGACTTTC. Residues: CASSQAVYSDSGANVLTF.

V usage is TRBV7-9 and J usage is TRBJ1-5; D unclear. CDR3 length: 14 amino acids. V lost 1 base and J 5 bases, leaving 9 bases between the germline ends. Germline values: CDR1 SEHNR, CDR2 FQNEAQ (reference sequence). This chain's CDR3 is CASSLGPVDQPQHF. The DNA of the CDR3 is TGTGCCAGCAGCTTAGGTCCGGTGGATCAGCCCCAGCATTTT.

This clone was seen just once. The chain uses TRBV21-1 and TRBJ2-7; TRBD2 reflects the table's D call only, with no check against the DNA. TRBV21-1 is labeled a pseudogene. The CDR3 consists of 16 residues. The CDR3 DNA sequence: TGTGCCAGCAGCAAAAGCTCCAGCGGGAGCTCCTACGAGCAGTACTTC. Its protein is CASSKSSSGSSYEQYF.

The J gene is TRBJ2-1, the V gene TRBV30; TRBD2 is a possible D gene (6 bases). The CDR3 runs 15 residues. Germline assignment: CDR1 GTSNPN and CDR2 SVGIG (reference sequence). V was trimmed by 5 bases and J by 5 bases, leaving 19 bases between them. CDR3 protein: CAWDLRGGIHNEQFF. CDR3 nucleotide sequence: TGTGCCTGGGACCTACGGGGCGGGATTCACAATGAGCAGTTCTTC.

This clone showed up just once. The CDR3 DNA is TGTGCCAGCAGGACAATTCTCGGTGGGGGGTCGGCCGGGGAGCTGTTTTTT. Translation gives CASRTILGGGSAGELFF. This chain links TRBV27 with TRBJ2-2; a weak D match, TRBD2 (6 bases). V was shortened by 6 bases and J by 6 bases, with 23 bases between the two germline ends. Germline V gene data show CDR1 as MNHEY and CDR2 as SMNVEV (reference sequence). The CDR3 is 17 residues long.

This clone was detected once. This chain joins TRBV7-9 and TRBJ2-7; a weak D match, TRBD1 (5 bases). This CDR3 comprises 16 residues. Trimming removed 3 bases from V and 5 bases from J, with 20 bases in between. Germline V gene data show CDR1 as SEHNR and CDR2 as FQNEAQ (reference sequence). The CDR3 sequence is CASSFGQGPPSHEQYF. The CDR3 nucleotides read TGTGCCAGCAGCTTTGGGCAGGGTCCACCTTCCCACGAGCAGTACTTC. Based on the CDR3 plus reference TRBV7-9 and TRBJ2-7, the full variable domain is DTGVSQNPRHKITKRGQNVTFRCDPISEHNRLYWYRQTLGQGPEFLTYFQNEAQLEKSRLLSDRFSAERPKGSFSTLEIQRTEQGDSAMYLCASSFGQGPPSHEQYFGPGTRLTVT.

V usage is TRBV28 and J usage is TRBJ1-5; 7 bases map to TRBD1. The junction had 4 bases not matched to a gene; V was cut back by 10 bases and J by 4 bases. This CDR3 contains 12 residues. Germline V CDR1 and CDR2: MDHEN, SYDVKM. The CDR3 reads CATQDRNQPQHF. CDR3 DNA sequence: TGTGCCACCCAGGACAGGAATCAGCCCCAGCATTTT.

J is TRBJ1-1 and V is TRBV27, with TRBD1 matching 7 bases. Germline V CDR1 and CDR2: MNHEY, SMNVEV (reference sequence). The CDR3 contains 19 residues. The V segment lost 2 bases and the J segment 0 bases; nucleotides outside the gene matches: 15. The DNA for the CDR3 is TGTGCCAGCAGTTTAAAGACTATACAGGGGACCACACTGAACACTGAAGCTTTCTTT. This encodes CASSLKTIQGTTLNTEAFF.

This clone was picked up one time. The genes are TRBV29-1 and TRBJ2-7; TRBD2 matches 16 bases. The CDR3 loop spans 15 amino acids. V gave up 4 bases and J gave up 9 bases; unmatched junction bases: 9. Germline V gene sequence: CDR1 SQVTM, CDR2 ANQGSEA. CDR3 DNA: TGCAGCGTTGCAGGGGGGACTAGCGGGAGGGCCTCGCAGTACTTC. Translating it yields CSVAGGTSGRASQYF.